Listed below are T cell receptor beta chains from one sample, sequenced in a study of beta chain features in type 1 diabetes. TCRdb's copy holds only in-frame clones and misses some; the assay was immunoSEQ multiplex PCR. The data contain 100,000 to 150,000 clones, 9% of them singletons. The sequenced material came from central memory CD4+ T cells from blood. The receptors come from a young man with type 1 diabetes. CDR3s include the opening cysteine and the closing phenylalanine or tryptophan.

>TRBJ2-1|TRBV19
CASSIRWDRGNEQFF
>TRBJ2-7|TRBV5-1
CASSLIAGSSYEQYF
>TRBJ1-1|TRBV5-1
CASSGGEGTEAFF
>TRBJ1-6|TRBV6-5
CASSYNRESSPLHF
>TRBJ2-7|TRBV7-2
CASSFGTGDEQYF
>TRBJ2-2|TRBV25-1
CASSETGGQTGELFF
>TRBJ2-2|TRBV4-2
CASSSQGGGELFF
>TRBJ1-5|TRBV10-1
CASSETGNQPQHF
>TRBJ1-2|TRBV11-2
CASGGTVPYRGYTF
>TRBJ1-1|TRBV6-6
CASSYFGQSYTEAFF
>TRBJ2-1|TRBV5-4
CASSRTSVDEQFF
>TRBJ1-1|TRBV10-3
CAAVGQGYTEAFF
>TRBJ1-2|TRBV9
CASSAQTGTGGYTF
>TRBJ2-1|TRBV6-1
CASSQQGGEQFF
>TRBJ2-3|TRBV29-1
CSIDTGTDTQYF
>TRBJ2-7|TRBV4-1
CASSQGGQGIYEQYF
>TRBJ1-3|TRBV7-2
CASSPQESGNTIYF
>TRBJ2-3|TRBV18
CASSPPRFEDTQYF
>TRBJ1-1|TRBV18
CASSGGAGTEAFF
>TRBJ1-1|TRBV30
CAWRRQGGTEAFF
>TRBJ2-4|TRBV7-8
CASSLGGFSAGIAKNIQYF
>TRBJ2-7|TRBV7-9
CASSRGGVGAYEQYF
>TRBJ1-2|TRBV7-2
CASSLGSGYSEGYTF
>TRBJ1-3|TRBV18
CASSPITGPPGNTIYF
>TRBJ1-4|TRBV7-9
CASSFGQGMEKLFF
>TRBJ2-3|TRBV28
CASSLSSDTQYF
>TRBJ2-7|TRBV5-1
CASSQDLAGYEQYF
>TRBJ2-7|TRBV29-1
CSTQYQGRGEQYF
>TRBJ1-6|TRBV6-5
CASTPIGTGTSPLHF
>TRBJ1-5|TRBV4-1
CASSQDIHPYSNQPQHF
>TRBJ2-1|TRBV5-1
CASSPGESSYNEQFF
>TRBJ2-5|TRBV4-3
CASSSQGDETQYF
>TRBJ1-6|TRBV7-2
CASSLVGSGSGFGPLHF
>TRBJ1-2|TRBV28
CASSLGGGSYGYTF
>TRBJ1-1|TRBV5-6
CASRTRQGRMNTEAFF
>TRBJ2-6|TRBV7-2
CASSSQTGANSGANVLTF
>TRBJ2-3|TRBV4-2
CASSAISGFTDTQYF
>TRBJ2-7|TRBV2
CASSVTPYEQYF
>TRBJ2-7|TRBV30
CACQGEDEQYF
>TRBJ1-6|TRBV4-1
CASRGAGGTNSPLHF
>TRBJ2-5|TRBV15
CATSKTTKETQYF
>TRBJ2-1|TRBV28
CASSSPAGGVDEQFF
>TRBJ1-2|TRBV5-4
CASSQDLSRGYTF
>TRBJ1-2|TRBV29-1
CSVEEGGLFNYGYTF
>TRBJ1-1|TRBV7-2
CASSLALRGERTFF
>TRBJ2-1|TRBV5-5
CASSLDGSGAIPYNEQFF
>TRBJ2-1|TRBV5-4
CASSTERERGKVF
>TRBJ2-3|TRBV5-1
CASSRDRYTDTQYF
>TRBJ1-1|TRBV5-4
CASSYDRNTEAFF
>TRBJ2-3|TRBV5-1
CASSLAGLGDTQYF
>TRBJ2-7|TRBV27
CASSLLGGTGVVQYF
>TRBJ1-1|TRBV6-5
CASSYSRQGDTEAFF